This TCR beta chain derives from a study of human T cells and chemical hapten exposure. Study in general: 0.01% DPC was applied to the upper back in patch tests, which were read at 6 days. The study, taken as a whole, reports: Following DPC sensitization, TCRs present above 1 in 1000 frequency showed no change.

Time point noted: pre-sensitization, week 0. The treatment denotes: therapeutic diphenylcyclopropenone sensitization with weekly scalp DPC. This clonotype has ten or more counts. Its target is unknown. TCRdb ran MiXCR on the RACE reads and lists one entry per CDR3 protein. The sample lists a few hundred thousand distinct CDR3 sequences, approximately 8% occurring once. Sample: whole blood, taken in connection with sensitization to the hapten diphenylcyclopropenone (DPC). The receptor comes from a man aged 18 to 29 with alopecia areata. Some clones in this sample may be carry-over from other donors' samples.

In nucleotides, the CDR3 is TGCGCCAGCAGCTTGGGATTTGATACGCAGTATTTT. It translates to CASSLGFDTQYF. The chain combines TRBV5-1 with TRBJ2-3; D call uncertain. V dropped 0 bases and J dropped 6 bases, with 5 bases sitting between them. Germline CDR1 and CDR2: SGHRS and YFSETQ. CDR3 length: 12 amino acids.